This T cell receptor (beta chain) appears in the sequencing data of a study of blood T cell repertoires in COVID-19. Turning to the study itself: Sample material is recorded as cDNA or gDNA derived from T cells, B-cell-depleted T cells, or PBMCs.

Germline loops: CDR1 KGHDR, CDR2 SFDVKD. The CDR3 has 16 residues. Sequencing was performed with immunoSEQ multiplex PCR; in TCRdb, only in-frame clones are kept and a portion is missing. This sample has approximately 160,000 clones, with 90% to 95% found just once. As for this clone: One end of the junction does not line up with germline, which may come from a read error.

J is TRBJ2-3 and V is TRBV24-1; unclear D gene. The sample was peripheral blood. The sequence was obtained from a man in his forties or fifties with acute or convalescent COVID-19. The CDR3 is CATSDLGPKNAVFTDF. The CDR3 nucleotides are TGTGCCACCAGTGATTTGGGCCCCAAAAACGCCGTCTTTACAGATTTT.